The 17 T cell receptor beta chains in this list originate from one sample, sequenced in a study of regulatory T cells in long-lasting Graves disease. As for time point: newly diagnosed GD, antithyroid drugs for less than 3 months. Extracted PBMC RNA gave rise to the TCR library. CDR3-region Arm-PCR and iRepertoire HTBI primers produced the TCR beta libraries. Using its own MiXCR run on the multiplex PCR reads, TCRdb lists one record per CDR3 protein. The sample holds a few hundred thousand distinct CDR3 sequences, 15% seen once. This same sample was also taken into another study, of T cells in Graves' hyperthyroidism and ophthalmopathy.

Here the sequenced sample was peripheral blood mononuclear cells (PBMCs), taken at new diagnosis, from a patient treated with antithyroid drugs. Source of these receptors: a woman aged 40 to 50 with Graves disease.

About this clonotype itself: One junction end does not reproduce the germline sequence, and a read error may be involved. The gene calls are TRBV11-2 and TRBJ2-1; 13 bases match TRBD2. Germline lookup yields CDR1 SGHAT and CDR2 FQNNGV. This CDR3 comprises 15 residues. CDR3 amino acids: CASSRTSGRAGEQFF. The CDR3 DNA reads as TGCGCCAGCAGCCGAACTAGCGGGAGGGCAGGAGAGCAGTTCTTC. Based on the CDR3 plus reference TRBV11-2 and TRBJ2-1, the full variable domain is EAGVAQSPRYKIIEKRQSVAFWCNPISGHATLYWYQQILGQGPKLLIQFQNNGVVDDSQLPKDRFSAERLKGVDSTLKIQPAKLEDSAVYLCASSRTSGRAGEQFFGPGTRLTVL.

The rearrangement joins TRBV20-1 to TRBJ2-4; TRBD2 matches at 8 bases. After removal of 3 bases from V and 2 bases from J, the junction contained 9 bases not matched to a gene. The CDR3 spans 16 residues. Germline CDR1 and CDR2: DFQATT and SNEGSKA (reference sequence). The CDR3 coding sequence is TGCAGTGCTAGCCGGACTGGCGGGGGGTCCAAAAACATTCAGTACTTC. Amino acid sequence: CSASRTGGGSKNIQYF.

At least ten counts were recorded for this clonotype. V gene TRBV28 combines with J gene TRBJ2-5, with 9 positions matching TRBD2. The CDR3 is 17 amino acids. CDR1 and CDR2 from the germline V gene are MDHEN and SYDVKM. V shed 1 base, J shed 1 base, and the junction held 7 bases outside the gene matches. The CDR3 bases are TGTGCCAGCAGTTTATCGGCTAGCGGGATTCTCCAAGAGACCCAGTACTTC. It encodes CASSLSASGILQETQYF.

The table lists this clonotype with many counts. The chain uses TRBV7-9 and TRBJ2-1, with 13 bases fitting TRBD2. This CDR3 is built from 16 residues. Germline lookup yields CDR1 SEHNR and CDR2 FQNEAQ (reference sequence). The V and J ends lost 5 bases and 5 bases, in that order; junction bases with no gene match: 6. The CDR3 nucleotides are TGTGCCAGCAGCCCGGGGACTAGCGGGACCAACAATGAGCAGTTCTTC. Amino acids: CASSPGTSGTNNEQFF.

This clonotype was observed at least ten times. V is TRBV19 and J is TRBJ1-5, with D uncertain. The CDR3 runs 14 residues. V was cut by 3 bases and J by 0 bases, with 6 bases left in between. Germline values: CDR1 LNHDA, CDR2 SQIVND (reference sequence). CDR3: CASSIGYSNQPQHF. CDR3 sequence (DNA): TGTGCCAGTAGTATCGGGTATAGCAATCAGCCCCAGCATTTT. The variable domain in full, with the rest retrieved from reference TRBV19 and TRBJ1-5, is DGGITQSPKYLFRKEGQNVTLSCEQNLNHDAMYWYRQDPGQGLRLIYYSQIVNDFQKGDIAEGYSVSREKKESFPLTVTSAQKNPTAFYLCASSIGYSNQPQHFGDGTRLSIL.

This chain joins TRBV18 and TRBJ2-7; D is unclear. CDR1 is KGHSH and CDR2 is LQKENI in the germline V gene. Trimming took off 3 bases at V and 2 bases at J, with 17 bases between the two ends. There are 16 residues in the CDR3. CDR3 sequence (DNA): TGTGCCAGCTCACCGAGGCAGGCACCCACTACCTACGAGCAGTACTTC. Its protein is CASSPRQAPTTYEQYF.

This clonotype showed up many times. The chain joins TRBV20-1 to TRBJ2-7; D is undetermined. V lost 6 bases to trimming and J lost 3 bases, with 12 bases between them. Germline CDR1 and CDR2: DFQATT and SNEGSKA (reference sequence). The CDR3 spans 12 residues. The CDR3 is CSATYGRYEQYF. The CDR3, as DNA: TGCAGTGCCACCTACGGCCGCTACGAGCAGTACTTC.

For this clonotype: A clone one base away is much larger, so this may be a read error. The chain employs TRBV6-1 and TRBJ2-5; D might be TRBD1 or TRBD2, each matching 5 bases. Germline-derived CDR1 and CDR2 are MNHNS and SASEGT. Between the trimmed V and J ends, which lost 6 bases and 1 base, there was a span of 15 bases. This CDR3 is 15 amino acids long. CDR3 sequence (DNA): TGTGCCAGCAGCCCCTTGGGACGGACCCAAGAGACCCAGTACTTC. Translating gives CASSPLGRTQETQYF.

This clonotype came up many times. The chain links TRBV11-2 to TRBJ1-3; 11 bases line up with TRBD1. Trimming took 5 bases from V and 2 from J; bases not matched to a gene: 2. The CDR3 totals 15 residues. Looked up from germline, CDR1 is SGHAT and CDR2 is FQNNGV. The CDR3 loop is CASSPGQGAGNTIYF. CDR3 bases: TGTGCCAGCAGCCCGGGACAGGGGGCTGGAAACACCATATATTTT. The entire variable domain, with the rest obtained from reference TRBV11-2 and TRBJ1-3, is as follows: EAGVAQSPRYKIIEKRQSVAFWCNPISGHATLYWYQQILGQGPKLLIQFQNNGVVDDSQLPKDRFSAERLKGVDSTLKIQPAKLEDSAVYLCASSPGQGAGNTIYFGEGSWLTVV.

This clonotype was observed at least ten times. The rearrangement uses TRBV15 and TRBJ1-5; 7 bases fit TRBD1. CDR1 is LNHNV and CDR2 is YYDKDF in the germline V gene (reference sequence). V lost 8 bases to trimming and J lost 3 bases; unmatched junction nucleotides: 7. This CDR3 contains 14 residues. The CDR3 DNA sequence: TGTGCCACCGGAGGGGGCACGGACAATCAGCCCCAGCATTTT. Translating it yields CATGGGTDNQPQHF.

The chain carries TRBV7-2 and TRBJ2-7; the D is unclear. Germline-derived CDR1 and CDR2 are SGHTA and FQGNSA. The CDR3 covers 14 residues. V dropped 2 bases and J dropped 7 bases, with 15 bases sitting between them. The CDR3 DNA reads as TGTGCCAGCAGCTTAAGTCCCCGGCTGGGGGAGCAGTACTTC. Translating it yields CASSLSPRLGEQYF.

Regarding this clonotype: A much larger clone sits a single nucleotide away, making a read error possible. The chain is built from TRBV11-2 and TRBJ2-2, with TRBD2 matching 10 bases. The CDR3 is made up of 17 amino acids. Germline CDR1 and CDR2: SGHAT and FQNNGV. The CDR3 DNA reads as TGTGCCAGCAGCTTATCGGGACTAGCGCGAGGCACCGGGGAGCTGCTTTTT. This encodes CASSLSGLARGTGELLF. The variable domain in full, with the rest retrieved from reference TRBV11-2 and TRBJ2-2, is EAGVAQSPRYKIIEKRQSVAFWCNPISGHATLYWYQQILGQGPKLLIQFQNNGVVDDSQLPKDRFSAERLKGVDSTLKIQPAKLEDSAVYLCASSLSGLARGTGELLFGEGSRLTVL.

At least ten counts were recorded for this clonotype. The chain uses TRBV12-3 or TRBV12-4 and TRBJ2-7; D tentatively reads TRBD1 or TRBD2 (5 bases each). Trimming stripped 4 bases from V and 5 bases from J, with 12 bases between. The CDR3 covers 13 residues. CDR3 nucleotides: TGTGCCAGCAGTTACGGGACCCCAGACGAGCAGTACTTC. Translating it yields CASSYGTPDEQYF.

The chain combines TRBV7-9 with TRBJ1-4; D remains unclear. Deletions cut 2 bases from V and 3 bases from J, with 7 bases between. CDR3 size: 14 residues. The V gene's germline CDR1 is SEHNR and CDR2 FQNEAQ (reference sequence). The DNA of the CDR3 is TGTGCCAGCAGCTTAAAGGGCCCTAATGAAAAACTGTTTTTT. It encodes CASSLKGPNEKLFF.

This clonotype has a count of ten or more. The rearrangement joins TRBV6-1 to TRBJ1-1; no reliable D call. CDR3 length: 13 residues. V dropped 6 bases and J dropped 1 base, with 9 bases sitting between them. Germline CDR1 MNHNS, CDR2 SASEGT. The CDR3 DNA reads TGTGCCAGCAGCGCACTATCGAACACTGAAGCTTTCTTT. Protein: CASSALSNTEAFF.

This clonotype was counted at least ten times. The chain carries TRBV3-1 and TRBJ2-5; TRBD1 or TRBD2 may be the D gene (5 bases each). Germline V gene lookup returns CDR1 LGHDT and CDR2 YNNKEL (reference sequence). Trimming left V 3 bases short and J 3 bases short, with 8 bases between. The length of the CDR3 is 13 residues. DNA of the CDR3: TGTGCCAGCAGCCACGGGACGGAAGAGACCCAGTACTTC. Its protein product is CASSHGTEETQYF.

As to this clonotype: This may be a read error, as it is one base from a much larger clone. The gene calls are TRBV6-1 and TRBJ1-5, with D possibly matching TRBD1 (5 bases). V lost 3 bases to trimming and J lost 4 bases, with 7 bases between them. The germline V gene encodes CDR1 MNHNS and CDR2 SASEGT. The CDR3 contains 13 residues. Written as DNA, the CDR3 is TGTGCCAGCAGTGAGGGGCCGAATCAGCCCCAGCATTTT. Protein sequence: CASSEGPNQPQHF.